These 23 T cell receptor beta chains were all obtained from the same sample, sequenced in a study of cytomegalovirus exposure and HLA in healthy donors. The study ran its PCR with 60 Vbeta and 13 Jbeta primers. The data were produced by immunoSEQ multiplex PCR, yet TCRdb's version contains in-frame clones alone and is incomplete. The table records about 150,000 clones, approximately 75% of them present only once. Sequencing was performed on PBMCs. These receptors were obtained from a young man in good health and CMV-seronegative.

This chain's CDR3 is CASSLGTPGGGSPLHF. In nucleotides, the CDR3 is TGTGCCAGCAGCTTGGGGACTCCAGGGGGCGGTTCACCCCTCCACTTT. The J gene is TRBJ1-6, the V gene TRBV5-6, with TRBD1 matching over 8 bases. Germline-derived CDR1 and CDR2 are SGHDT and YYEEEE. The V segment lost 0 bases and the J segment 9 bases; nucleotides outside the gene matches: 8. The CDR3 sequence is 16 residues long.

The chain links TRBV7-9 to TRBJ1-5; 7 bases are a match to TRBD1. V lost 10 bases, J lost 0 bases, and 3 bases stayed unmatched. Germline CDR1 reads SEHNR; CDR2 reads FQNEAQ (reference sequence). The CDR3 is 13 amino acids. The CDR3 reads CAIGTDSNQPQHF. The DNA of the CDR3 is TGTGCCATTGGGACAGATAGCAATCAGCCCCAGCATTTT.

In this sample, this clone turned up a few times. J is TRBJ2-1 and V is TRBV14, with 10 bases identical to TRBD2. This CDR3 has 16 amino acids. V gave up 1 base and J gave up 5 bases; unmatched junction bases: 5. Germline V gives CDR1 SGHDN, CDR2 FVKESK. For the CDR3, the DNA is TGTGCCAGCAGCCAAGGGAGCGGGGGGGCCCACAATGAGCAGTTCTTC. It encodes CASSQGSGGAHNEQFF.

The chain recombines TRBV4-3 with TRBJ2-3; 8 positions match TRBD2. CDR1 is LGHNA, CDR2 YSLEER, per germline. Germline trimming cut 0 bases from V and 3 bases from J; bases unmatched to any gene: 5. This CDR3 has 16 residues. Written as DNA, the CDR3 is TGCGCCAGCAGCCAAGATATACTAGCGGCAACAGATACGCAGTATTTT. This codes for CASSQDILAATDTQYF.

In this sample, this clone turned up once. V usage is TRBV6-1 and J usage is TRBJ1-1; D is ambiguous. The CDR3 totals 17 residues. Germline-derived CDR1 and CDR2 are MNHNS and SASEGT. The V gene lost 4 bases and the J gene lost 1 base, with 19 bases spanning the gap. The CDR3 sequence: CASSALGGLISNTEAFF. CDR3 bases: TGTGCCAGCAGTGCCCTGGGAGGTCTTATATCGAACACTGAAGCTTTCTTT.

The sample holds one count of this clone. This CDR3 reads CASSSGQGFNYGYTF. CDR3 nucleotide sequence: TGCGCCAGCAGCTCCGGACAGGGATTTAACTATGGCTACACCTTC. V gene TRBV5-1 combines with J gene TRBJ1-2, with 8 bases fitting TRBD1. The V and J ends lost 3 bases and 1 base, in that order; junction bases with no gene match: 5. The germline V gene encodes CDR1 SGHRS and CDR2 YFSETQ. The CDR3 extends over 15 amino acids.

This chain uses TRBV6-1 with TRBJ1-2, with 8 nucleotides matching TRBD1. Germline CDR1 MNHNS, CDR2 SASEGT. The CDR3 sequence is 14 residues long. Germline trimming cut 8 bases from V and 4 bases from J; bases unmatched to any gene: 9. Here the CDR3 DNA reads TGTGCCAGCTTCCCGGACAGGGAGGGCTATGGCTACACCTTC. It encodes CASFPDREGYGYTF.

The gene calls are TRBV7-6 and TRBJ2-7, with 10 bases identical to TRBD1. The CDR3 has 15 amino acids. Per the germline V gene, CDR1 is SGHVS and CDR2 is FNYEAQ. V shed 5 bases, J shed 1 base, and the junction held 5 bases outside the gene matches. In DNA form, the CDR3 reads TGTGCCAGCAGCCCAGGACAGGGGGTGTCCTACGAGCAGTACTTC. It specifies CASSPGQGVSYEQYF.

The chain carries TRBV5-1 and TRBJ2-2; 8 bases align to TRBD1. Germline CDR1 reads SGHRS; CDR2 reads YFSETQ. The CDR3 sequence is 16 residues long. V lost 0 bases to trimming and J lost 1 base; unmatched junction nucleotides: 2. CDR3 loop: CASSLEGTGNTGELFF. In DNA form, the CDR3 reads TGCGCCAGCAGCTTGGAAGGGACAGGGAACACCGGGGAGCTGTTTTTT.

This clone was observed once. J is TRBJ1-1 and V is TRBV21-1. TRBV21-1 is a recognized pseudogene. The CDR3 runs to 14 residues. The CDR3 DNA sequence: TGTGCCAGCCCAAAAGCATATCTGAACACTGAAGCTTTCTTT. Its protein is CASPKAYLNTEAFF.

The chain combines TRBV6-5 with TRBJ1-2; a weak D match, TRBD1 (6 bases). This CDR3 is 15 amino acids long. CDR1 MNHEY and CDR2 SVGAGI come from the germline V gene. V was clipped by 7 bases and J by 3 bases, with 18 bases between them. CDR3 in amino acids: CASTYGTDRDYGYTF. The CDR3 nucleotides are TGTGCCAGCACCTACGGGACGGACAGAGACTATGGCTACACCTTC.

This clone was counted between two and nine times. The chain links TRBV11-1 to TRBJ2-7; TRBD2 might be the D (5 bases). CDR1 is SGHAT, CDR2 FQDESV, per germline (reference sequence). V gave up 1 base and J gave up 0 bases, with 7 bases separating them. CDR3 size: 14 residues. The CDR3 region is CASSLGGSSYEQYF. In DNA form, the CDR3 reads TGTGCCAGCAGCTTAGGTGGGAGCTCCTACGAGCAGTACTTC.

The table lists this clone with a count of one. A junction end diverges from the germline sequence, so it may reflect a read error. The CDR3 nucleotides are TGCGCCAGCAGCCAAGATCCCATCTATGGTGGGGCCAACGGCCTGACTTTC. It codes for CASSQDPIYGGANGLTF. This chain links TRBV4-1 with TRBJ2-6, with D tentatively TRBD1 (5 bases). Germline CDR1 and CDR2: MGHRA and YSYEKL. The CDR3 is 17 residues long.

V usage is TRBV2 and J usage is TRBJ2-5, with 8 bases matching TRBD2. CDR3 length equals 15 residues. J lost 1 base, V lost 6 bases, and 7 bases had no gene match. Germline CDR1 SNHLY, CDR2 FYNNEI. CDR3 in amino acids: CASRSGGPVQETQYF. The CDR3 bases are TGTGCCAGCAGGTCGGGGGGGCCCGTCCAAGAGACCCAGTACTTC.

Turning to this clone: One end of the junction varies from germline; a read error may be responsible. The chain couples TRBV2 to TRBJ2-4; D possibly corresponds to TRBD2 (5 bases). The CDR3 loop spans 14 amino acids. CDR1 SNHLY and CDR2 FYNNEI come from the germline V gene. The CDR3 bases are TGTGCCAGCAGTGAAGCGTGGGGAGAAAACAGTCAGTACTTC. This sequence encodes CASSEAWGENSQYF. The complete variable domain, with remaining parts taken from reference TRBV2 and TRBJ2-4, reads EPEVTQTPSHQVTQMGQEVILRCVPISNHLYFYWYRQILGQKVEFLVSFYNNEISEKSEIFDDQFSVERPDGSNFTLKIRSTKLEDSAMYFCASSEAWGENSQYFGAGTRLSVL.

The genes are TRBV19 and TRBJ2-7; TRBD2 matches 11 bases. Germline-derived CDR1 and CDR2 are LNHDA and SQIVND (reference sequence). Trimming took 5 bases from V and 2 from J; bases not matched to a gene: 8. This CDR3 has 16 amino acids. The CDR3 is CASSLRLAGLAYEQYF. The CDR3 nucleotides are TGTGCCAGTAGTCTTCGACTAGCGGGGCTTGCCTACGAGCAGTACTTC.

This chain links TRBV4-3 with TRBJ1-4; D gene ambiguous. Trimming shortened V by 1 base and J by 8 bases, and 17 bases separated the two germline ends. From germline, CDR1 is LGHNA and CDR2 YSLEER. The CDR3 sequence is 16 residues long. The CDR3 loop is CASSQVPHGRDEKLFF. The CDR3 nucleotides read TGCGCCAGCAGCCAAGTCCCCCATGGGAGAGACGAAAAACTGTTTTTT.

The rearrangement uses TRBV7-2 and TRBJ1-1; TRBD1 is a possible D gene (5 bases). Trimming removed 3 bases from V and 11 bases from J, with 16 bases in between. This CDR3 has 13 amino acids. Germline V gives CDR1 SGHTA, CDR2 FQGNSA. CDR3 in DNA: TGTGCCAGCAGCTTTGGGGGAGGTTTCCTCGCTTTCTTT. Encoded protein: CASSFGGGFLAFF.

This chain uses TRBV4-3 with TRBJ2-7; TRBD2 matches 7 bases. V was clipped by 1 base and J by 1 base; unmatched bases: 7. Germline loops: CDR1 LGHNA, CDR2 YSLEER. The CDR3 consists of 16 residues. CDR3 amino acids: CASSQVGGWGSYEQYF. The CDR3 DNA is TGCGCCAGCAGCCAAGTGGGAGGGTGGGGGTCCTACGAGCAGTACTTC.

This chain joins TRBV5-5 and TRBJ1-2; maybe TRBD1 (5 bases). V was clipped by 0 bases and J by 3 bases, with 15 bases between them. The CDR3 length is 16 residues. The germline V gene has CDR1 SGHKS and CDR2 YYEKEE (reference sequence). Here the CDR3 DNA reads TGTGCCAGCAGCTTGGTACAGGTGTGGCCGGACTATGGCTACACCTTC. Translation gives CASSLVQVWPDYGYTF. Variable domain in full (rest from reference TRBV5-5 and TRBJ1-2): DAGVTQSPTHLIKTRGQQVTLRCSPISGHKSVSWYQQVLGQGPQFIFQYYEKEERGRGNFPDRFSARQFPNYSSELNVNALLLGDSALYLCASSLVQVWPDYGYTFGSGTRLTVV.

This clone was detected a few times. The chain is built from TRBV7-8 and TRBJ1-1; D might be TRBD1 (5 bases). CDR1 and CDR2 (germline): SGHVS, FQNEAQ. The CDR3 length is 13 residues. V was trimmed by 3 bases and J by 4 bases, leaving 9 bases between them. CDR3 amino acids: CASSFGGITEAFF. Here the CDR3 DNA reads TGTGCCAGCAGCTTTGGGGGGATCACTGAAGCTTTCTTT.

The rearrangement joins TRBV19 to TRBJ1-1, with unresolved D. Looked up from germline, CDR1 is LNHDA and CDR2 is SQIVND (reference sequence). V shed 4 bases and J shed 3 bases, with 12 bases lying between them. This CDR3 has 14 residues. CDR3 nucleotides: TGTGCCAGTAGTAGCCTCACGGTGCACACTGAAGCTTTCTTT. Protein: CASSSLTVHTEAFF.

This clone was found once. V usage is TRBV19 and J usage is TRBJ2-6; D may be TRBD2 (5 bases). V lost 3 bases and J 4 bases, leaving 16 bases between the germline ends. Germline V CDR1 and CDR2: LNHDA, SQIVND (reference sequence). CDR3 length equals 17 residues. CDR3 sequence reads: CASSILSPGEGANVLTF. The DNA of the CDR3 is TGTGCCAGTAGTATTTTATCGCCCGGGGAAGGGGCCAACGTCCTGACTTTC.